The entry below gives a single T cell receptor (beta chain) sequence along with its context. The antigen remains unidentified. The source of the sample is a study of T cell responses to AZD1222 COVID-19 vaccine. General study results and limits: Repertoires were sampled only after the peak T cell response. A rise in Spike-specific TCR breadth and depth followed two AZD1222 doses. White British ancestry dominated among donors, who included more females, and clonal diversity was possibly underestimated.

The CDR3 is 14 residues long. CDR1 LGHNA and CDR2 YNFKEQ come from the germline V gene. J lost 6 bases, V lost 4 bases, and 8 bases had no gene match. This table comes from immunoSEQ multiplex PCR, and its TCRdb copy is limited to in-frame clones, with some not included. The sample lists around 100,000 clones, 88% seen once, with about 6.5% in the top ten. The sequencing used peripheral blood, collected 28 days after the second AZD1222 dose. The sequence was collected from an adult who received the AZD1222 COVID-19 vaccine. The V call is TRBV4-2, the J call TRBJ2-7; 8 bases are shared with TRBD1. CDR3 DNA sequence: TGTGCCAGCAGCCCGACAGGGGAAAGTCTCGAGCAGTACTTC. This sequence encodes CASSPTGESLEQYF.